This TCR beta chain derives from a study of diagnostic markers for celiac disease (dated by TCRdb to about 2020). With regard to this clonotype: Its antigen target is currently unknown.

The listed sequencing device is Illumina MiSeq. The reads, reprocessed by TCRdb, yield one row per CDR3 protein sequence and no DNA. The table for this sample shows about 2,000 distinct CDR3 sequences. The ten largest clones add up to roughly 15% of the sample. From the cysteine up to the phenylalanine, the CDR3 has a length of 13 residues. No DNA is listed. Taken from the germline V gene, the CDR1 and CDR2 loops are SGHAT and FQNNGV. Sample: either unsorted cells or a sorted T cell fraction (not recorded which). The source is a human donor. This table probably holds off-target reads from a library built for another chain. The rearranged chain carries TRBV11-2 and TRBJ2-5; TCRdb returns TRBD2, unconfirmable since there is no DNA. CDR3 reads: CASSLGREETQYF.